This T cell receptor (beta chain) was sequenced in a study of cytomegalovirus exposure and HLA in healthy donors. Germline V lookup: CDR1 SGHRS, CDR2 YFSETQ. There are 13 residues in the CDR3. Trimming removed 0 bases at V and 2 bases at J, with 5 bases between. Primers included in the PCR were 60 Vbeta and 13 Jbeta primers. Produced via immunoSEQ multiplex PCR; TCRdb's table is partial and in-frame only. The sample lists tens of thousands of clones, 85% occurring once. In its sample, this clone was seen a few times. Different DNA sequences within this sample yield the same CDR3. The source is a female donor in good health and CMV-seronegative. V usage is TRBV5-1 and J usage is TRBJ2-5, with D unresolved. Sequencing was performed on PBMCs. CDR3 residues: CASSLAPQETQYF. In DNA form, the CDR3 reads TGCGCCAGCAGCTTGGCCCCTCAAGAGACCCAGTACTTC.